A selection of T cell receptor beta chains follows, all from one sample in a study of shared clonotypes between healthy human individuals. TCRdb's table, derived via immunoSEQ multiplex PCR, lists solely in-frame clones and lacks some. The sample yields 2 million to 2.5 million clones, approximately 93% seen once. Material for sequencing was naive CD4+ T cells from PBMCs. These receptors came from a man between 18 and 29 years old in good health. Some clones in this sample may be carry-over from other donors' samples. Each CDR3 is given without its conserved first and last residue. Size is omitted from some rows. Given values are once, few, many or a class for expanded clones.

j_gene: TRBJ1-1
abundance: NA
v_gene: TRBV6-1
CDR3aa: AIRKDRTNTEAF

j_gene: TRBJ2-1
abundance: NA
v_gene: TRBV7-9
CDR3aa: ASSLVGTDNEQF

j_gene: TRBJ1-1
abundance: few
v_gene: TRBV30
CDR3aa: AWQGGQRESF

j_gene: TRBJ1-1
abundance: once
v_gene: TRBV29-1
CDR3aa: SVEGLMNTEAF

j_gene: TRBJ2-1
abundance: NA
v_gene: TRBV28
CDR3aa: ASSFWTGTYNEQF

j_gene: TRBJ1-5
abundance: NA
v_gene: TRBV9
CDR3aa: ASSVEGASNQPQH

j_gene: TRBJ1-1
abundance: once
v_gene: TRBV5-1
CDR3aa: ASSFQQGAGTEAF

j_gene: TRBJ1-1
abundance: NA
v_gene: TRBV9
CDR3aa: ASSDGVNTEAF

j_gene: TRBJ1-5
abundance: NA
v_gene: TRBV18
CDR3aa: ASSDRVGQPQH

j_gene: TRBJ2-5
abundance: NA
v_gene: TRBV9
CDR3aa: ASSVTSWVETQY

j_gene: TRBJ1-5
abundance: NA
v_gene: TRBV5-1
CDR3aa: ASRLFTGWDQPQH

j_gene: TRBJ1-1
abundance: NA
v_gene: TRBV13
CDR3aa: ASSVTRGTEAF

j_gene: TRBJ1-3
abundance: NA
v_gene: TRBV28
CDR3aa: ASTQRANSGNTIY

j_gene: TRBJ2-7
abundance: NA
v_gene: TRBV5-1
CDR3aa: ASSTGGAATSES

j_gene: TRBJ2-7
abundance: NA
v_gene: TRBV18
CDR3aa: ASSPFAGQFSYEQY

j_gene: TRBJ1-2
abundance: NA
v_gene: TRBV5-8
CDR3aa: ASSLGGGYT

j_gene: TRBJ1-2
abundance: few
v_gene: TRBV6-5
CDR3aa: ASSGTGAPYGYT

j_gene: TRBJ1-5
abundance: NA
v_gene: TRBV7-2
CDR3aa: ASSFLQTGVGQPQH

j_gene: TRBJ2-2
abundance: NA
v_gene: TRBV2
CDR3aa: ASSAKRNTGELF

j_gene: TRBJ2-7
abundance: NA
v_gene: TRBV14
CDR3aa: ASSLSGSSYEQY

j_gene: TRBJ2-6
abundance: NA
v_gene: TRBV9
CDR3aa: ASSDWDRGANVLT